Below, 2 T cell receptor beta chains from the same sample are listed, as sequenced in a study of blood T cell repertoires in COVID-19. The repertoire was sequenced with immunoSEQ multiplex PCR; TCRdb's copy has only in-frame clones and lacks some. The sample shows 55,000 to 70,000 clones, around 81% of them seen only once. Sequenced input: peripheral blood. Receptors originate from a woman older than 75 with acute or convalescent COVID-19.

The chain links TRBV5-6 to TRBJ2-1; D perhaps matches TRBD1 (5 bases). The CDR3 length is 14 residues. Germline V gene data show CDR1 as SGHDT and CDR2 as YYEEEE. Trimming removed 1 base from V and 7 bases from J, with 12 bases in between. CDR3 nucleotide sequence: TGTGCCAGCAGCTTGTGGCAGGGTCGGAATGAGCAGTTCTTC. Its translation is CASSLWQGRNEQFF.

This clone has more than one count but fewer than ten. The rearrangement uses TRBV3-1 (or the pseudogene TRBV3-2) and TRBJ2-7, with TRBD1 matching 9 bases. After removal of 3 bases from V and 6 bases from J, the junction contained 9 bases not matched to a gene. The CDR3 is 15 residues long. Per the germline V gene, CDR1 is LGHDT and CDR2 is YNNKEL (reference sequence). CDR3 coding DNA: TGTGCCAGCAGCCACGGGACAGGGAGCCCTACCGAGCAGTACTTC. Its protein product is CASSHGTGSPTEQYF.